The clone carrying this TCR beta chain occurred a few times. What it binds is not known. One end of the junction does not line up with germline, which may come from a read error. This sample is part of a study of response to subunit inactivated influenza vaccine. The CDR3 extends over 10 amino acids. Germline V gene data show CDR1 as MDHEN and CDR2 as SYDVKM. TCRdb called the RT-PCR reads again in MiXCR, with one record for every CDR3 protein. The data contain some 180,000 distinct CDR3 sequences, around a tenth of them singletons. Findings and limits, study-wide: The authors offered the suggestion that each seasonal influenza vaccination recruits few new T cells.

The rearrangement joins TRBV28 to TRBJ2-7; D remains ambiguous. The input for sequencing was non-naive T cells sorted from PBMCs, taken on the day of vaccination. This receptor was identified in a man aged 50-60 years who received an inactivated influenza vaccine. CDR3 in DNA: TGTGCCAGCAGTTCAACTTTTGCAGCCTTC. Residues: CASSSTFAAF.